This TCR beta chain stems from a study of T-cell reconstitution after alpha-beta-depleted transplantation in children. Molecular barcoding with unique molecular identifiers was used for the TCRbeta library. From the PCR reads, TCRdb called clonotypes with MiXCR, one entry per CDR3 protein. This sample yields about 230,000 distinct CDR3 sequences, of which over 9.5% are seen a single time; approximately 5% belongs to the top ten. The sample in question was PBMCs from the stem cell graft donor, obtained from the stem cell graft. This TCR was recovered from a human donor who donated a stem cell graft to a child with SCID.

The CDR3 loop is CACCQGSASGGWEETQYF. DNA for the CDR3: TGTGCCTGCTGCCAAGGGTCGGCTAGCGGGGGGTGGGAAGAGACCCAGTACTTC. This chain uses TRBV3-1 with TRBJ2-5; 11 nucleotides line up with TRBD2. V lost 11 bases, J lost 3 bases, and 20 bases stayed unmatched. This CDR3 comprises 18 residues. The germline CDR1 and CDR2 sequences are LGHDT and YNNKEL (reference sequence).